This entry lists 31 T cell receptor beta chains sequenced from one sample in a study of blood T cell repertoires in COVID-19. Generated by immunoSEQ multiplex PCR, the TCRdb table keeps only in-frame clones and is missing some. The sample holds about 62,000 clones, 70% to 90% seen once. The sample consisted of peripheral blood. Receptor source: a man between 65 and 85 years old with acute or convalescent COVID-19.

V is TRBV18 and J is TRBJ2-7; tentatively, D is TRBD2 (5 bases). The germline gives CDR1 KGHSH, CDR2 LQKENI. The CDR3 totals 14 residues. V was clipped by 4 bases and J by 4 bases, with 14 bases between them. The CDR3 sequence: CASSRRGVEYEQYF. The CDR3 bases are TGTGCCAGCTCACGTCGGGGTGTTGAGTACGAGCAGTACTTC.

This rearrangement joins TRBV6-4 to TRBJ1-5; 10 nucleotides align to TRBD1. CDR3 length: 14 amino acids. CDR1 and CDR2 (germline): MRHNA, SNTAGT. V gave up 8 bases and J gave up 9 bases; unmatched junction bases: 10. CDR3: CASSLTGGRGPQHF. CDR3 DNA sequence: TGTGCCAGCTCCTTGACAGGGGGCCGGGGGCCCCAGCATTTT.

This chain connects TRBV12-3 or TRBV12-4 to TRBJ1-2; no firm D call. Trimming stripped 7 bases from V and 7 bases from J, with 16 bases between. There are 13 residues in the CDR3. The CDR3 protein is CASTPWEGSGYTF. CDR3 nucleotide sequence: TGTGCCAGCACCCCGTGGGAGGGTTCTGGCTACACCTTC.

This clone has a single count. The chain uses TRBV27 and TRBJ2-2, with a weak D call TRBD2 (6 bases). There are 14 residues in the CDR3. Germline CDR1 and CDR2: MNHEY and SMNVEV (reference sequence). Trimming took 6 bases from V and 6 from J, leaving 14 bases between them. The CDR3 DNA is TGTGCCAGCAGGCGACCGGGAGAGGCCGGGGAGCTGTTTTTT. The encoded protein is CASRRPGEAGELFF.

This clone has a single count. The chain recombines TRBV21-1 with TRBJ2-1; the listed D gene, TRBD2, was not tested against the DNA. TRBV21-1 is flagged as a pseudogene. The CDR3 length is 16 residues. This CDR3 reads CASSKGRNREGNEQFF. Here the CDR3 DNA reads TGTGCCAGCAGCAAAGGGAGGAACAGGGAGGGGAATGAGCAGTTCTTC.

The genes are TRBV6-2 or TRBV6-3 and TRBJ2-1; 11 bases match TRBD2. This CDR3 has 14 amino acids. Germline values: CDR1 MNHEY, CDR2 SVGEGT. J gave up 8 bases and V 6 bases, and 6 bases lay outside the gene matches. This CDR3 reads CASSRSGRGHEQFF. The CDR3 DNA sequence: TGTGCCAGCAGCCGTAGCGGGAGGGGTCATGAGCAGTTCTTC.

The chain carries TRBV5-4 and TRBJ2-2, with D unclear. This CDR3 has 17 amino acids. In germline, CDR1 is SGHNT, CDR2 YYREEE (reference sequence). Trimming left V 2 bases short and J 5 bases short, with 19 bases between. As DNA, the CDR3 is TGTGCCAGCAGCTTAGATACCGGTACATACGGGACCGGGGAGCTGTTTTTT. This sequence encodes CASSLDTGTYGTGELFF.

The chain recombines TRBV19 with TRBJ2-1; the match to TRBD2 covers 14 bases. The CDR3 sequence is 19 residues long. CDR1 is LNHDA and CDR2 is SQIVND in the germline V gene (reference sequence). Trimming removed 1 base from V and 4 bases from J; junction bases left unmatched: 9. The CDR3 nucleotides read TGTGCCAGTAGTATAGCCGGGGGGACTAGCGGGGGCCCGTACAATGAGCAGTTCTTC. It codes for CASSIAGGTSGGPYNEQFF.

The chain joins TRBV4-1 to TRBJ1-4, with D tentatively TRBD1 (5 bases). Germline loops: CDR1 MGHRA, CDR2 YSYEKL. V lost 3 bases to trimming and J lost 8 bases, with 19 bases between them. This CDR3 is 16 amino acids long. CDR3 nucleotides: TGCGCCAGCAGCCATCGGGGGGGAGGGCCGGAGGAAAAACTGTTTTTT. Protein sequence: CASSHRGGGPEEKLFF.

V gene TRBV11-2 combines with J gene TRBJ1-5; D not certain. Trimming took off 5 bases at V and 0 bases at J, with 11 bases between the two ends. CDR1 is SGHAT, CDR2 FQNNGV, per germline. The CDR3 runs 15 residues. The CDR3 reads CASSREANSNQPQHF. CDR3 coding DNA: TGTGCCAGCAGCCGGGAGGCCAATAGCAATCAGCCCCAGCATTTT.

This chain links TRBV19 with TRBJ1-5, with a weak D call TRBD1 (6 bases). Germline V CDR1 and CDR2: LNHDA, SQIVND (reference sequence). The CDR3 runs 19 residues. V lost 6 bases and J 3 bases, leaving 27 bases between the germline ends. CDR3 bases: TGTGCCAGTAGGACCGATGACAGGCTCGACCCGTTTGACAATCAGCCCCAGCATTTT. Translating it yields CASRTDDRLDPFDNQPQHF.

The chain recombines TRBV4-1 with TRBJ1-2; TRBD1 matches 10 bases. J lost 1 base, V lost 0 bases, and 5 bases had no gene match. The V gene's germline CDR1 is MGHRA and CDR2 YSYEKL. CDR3 length: 17 amino acids. CDR3 residues: CASSQEGTGAFNYGYTF. The CDR3 DNA reads as TGCGCCAGCAGCCAAGAGGGGACAGGGGCCTTTAACTATGGCTACACCTTC.

V is TRBV5-1 and J is TRBJ2-1; D is possibly TRBD1 (8 bases). Germline CDR1 and CDR2: SGHRS and YFSETQ. The CDR3 contains 15 residues. Trimming took off 4 bases at V and 2 bases at J, with 13 bases between the two ends. CDR3 nucleotide sequence: TGCGCCAGCAGCACAGGGGGGGGCGCCTACAATGAGCAGTTCTTC. As protein: CASSTGGGAYNEQFF.

The genes are TRBV5-4 and TRBJ1-2; possibly TRBD1 for D (5 bases). With 0 bases removed from V and 4 bases from J, the gap between germline ends came to 7 bases. CDR3 length: 13 residues. CDR1 is SGHNT and CDR2 is YYREEE in the germline V gene (reference sequence). CDR3 protein: CASSLEGAYGYTF. CDR3 nucleotide sequence: TGTGCCAGCAGCTTGGAAGGGGCCTATGGCTACACCTTC.

The V and J genes are TRBV19 and TRBJ2-7; 13 bases are a match to TRBD2. With 3 bases clipped from V and 6 bases from J, the junction kept 8 bases outside the gene matches. This CDR3 has 16 residues. CDR1 is LNHDA, CDR2 SQIVND, per germline (reference sequence). The CDR3 region is CASSIGRLAGGSEQYF. The CDR3 coding sequence is TGTGCCAGTAGTATTGGGAGACTAGCGGGAGGTTCCGAGCAGTACTTC.

This chain connects TRBV19 to TRBJ2-7; 7 bases align to TRBD1. The germline CDR1 and CDR2 sequences are LNHDA and SQIVND (reference sequence). V was pared by 5 bases and J by 5 bases, with 15 bases of the junction left unmatched. The CDR3 loop spans 16 amino acids. This chain's CDR3 is CASSPPRGRDLHEQYF. The CDR3 DNA sequence: TGTGCCAGTAGTCCCCCAAGGGGGCGTGACTTGCACGAGCAGTACTTC.

The chain couples TRBV6-5 to TRBJ2-1; maybe TRBD2 (5 bases). Germline loops: CDR1 MNHEY, CDR2 SVGAGI. The CDR3 runs to 15 residues. V shed 6 bases and J shed 2 bases, with 14 bases lying between them. CDR3: CASRLSGLAYNEQFF. The CDR3 nucleotides are TGTGCCAGCAGATTGAGCGGCCTGGCCTACAATGAGCAGTTCTTC.

In its sample, this clone was seen once. V usage is TRBV19 and J usage is TRBJ2-5; 11 bases are a match to TRBD2. Germline trimming cut 3 bases from V and 3 bases from J; bases unmatched to any gene: 6. There are 16 residues in the CDR3. Germline CDR1 is LNHDA and CDR2 is SQIVND (reference sequence). The CDR3 loop reads CASSMTSGVREETQYF. In nucleotides, the CDR3 is TGTGCCAGTAGTATGACTAGCGGGGTGCGAGAAGAGACCCAGTACTTC.

The chain uses TRBV5-1 and TRBJ1-5; D is possibly TRBD1 (6 bases). Trimming removed 4 bases at V and 2 bases at J, with 13 bases between. Germline lookup yields CDR1 SGHRS and CDR2 YFSETQ. This CDR3 region has 15 residues. CDR3 protein: CASSPGQFGNQPQHF. The CDR3 nucleotides are TGCGCCAGCAGCCCCGGACAGTTTGGCAATCAGCCCCAGCATTTT. Complete variable domain (other parts from reference TRBV5-1 and TRBJ1-5): KAGVTQTPRYLIKTRGQQVTLSCSPISGHRSVSWYQQTPGQGLQFLFEYFSETQRNKGNFPGRFSGRQFSNSRSEMNVSTLELGDSALYLCASSPGQFGNQPQHFGDGTRLSIL.

The V and J genes are TRBV11-2 and TRBJ1-3, with D possibly being TRBD1 (5 bases). The CDR3 runs 15 residues. Looked up from germline, CDR1 is SGHAT and CDR2 is FQNNGV. Trimming shortened V by 2 bases and J by 0 bases, and 8 bases separated the two germline ends. As DNA, the CDR3 is TGTGCCAGCAGCTTAAGGGGCCCCTCTGGAAACACCATATATTTT. Encoded protein: CASSLRGPSGNTIYF.

The chain links TRBV28 to TRBJ1-5; 11 nucleotides align to TRBD1. The CDR3 is made up of 14 amino acids. Germline V gene lookup returns CDR1 MDHEN and CDR2 SYDVKM. V shed 7 bases, J shed 6 bases, and the junction held 5 bases outside the gene matches. CDR3 DNA sequence: TGTGCCAGCACGCGGACAGGGGGCACTCAGCCCCAGCATTTT. Translating gives CASTRTGGTQPQHF.

The rearrangement joins TRBV12-3 or TRBV12-4 to TRBJ2-1; no clear D gene. Trimming stripped 5 bases from V and 6 bases from J, with 8 bases between. The CDR3 sequence is 12 residues long. The CDR3 sequence is CASSRVINEQFF. CDR3 nucleotides: TGTGCCAGCAGTCGGGTCATCAATGAGCAGTTCTTC.

This rearrangement joins TRBV9 to TRBJ1-4; the D is unclear. V was clipped by 0 bases and J by 7 bases, with 16 bases between them. The CDR3 covers 16 residues. The germline V gene encodes CDR1 SGDLS and CDR2 YYNGEE. In nucleotides, the CDR3 is TGTGCCAGCAGCGTAGATGCAGGCAGGATGGGTGAAAAACTGTTTTTT. Translating gives CASSVDAGRMGEKLFF. The whole variable domain, filled in from reference TRBV9 and TRBJ1-4, reads DSGVTQTPKHLITATGQRVTLRCSPRSGDLSVYWYQQSLDQGLQFLIQYYNGEERAKGNILERFSAQQFPDLHSELNLSSLELGDSALYFCASSVDAGRMGEKLFFGSGTQLSVL.

V is TRBV12-5 and J is TRBJ1-1; D may be TRBD1 (5 bases). Germline V gene sequence: CDR1 LGHNT, CDR2 FRNRAP. Trimming stripped 3 bases from V and 0 bases from J, with 8 bases between. This CDR3 has 14 amino acids. CDR3 in DNA: TGTGCTAGTGGTTTACAGACAGTGAACACTGAAGCTTTCTTT. The encoded protein is CASGLQTVNTEAFF.

The chain carries TRBV28 and TRBJ1-2; a possible D gene is TRBD1 (6 bases). The V gene lost 10 bases and the J gene lost 2 bases, with 14 bases spanning the gap. CDR1 and CDR2 from the germline V gene are MDHEN and SYDVKM. CDR3 length equals 13 residues. The CDR3 DNA reads as TGTGCCAACGGGGGAGGGGGGAACTATGGCTACACCTTC. Its translation: CANGGGGNYGYTF.

J is TRBJ2-3 and V is TRBV5-1; the D gene is possibly TRBD1 (5 bases). The germline V gene encodes CDR1 SGHRS and CDR2 YFSETQ. V was cut by 0 bases and J by 4 bases, with 12 bases left in between. The CDR3 runs to 15 residues. The CDR3 spells CASSLGSGSADTQYF. CDR3 in DNA: TGCGCCAGCAGCTTGGGGTCAGGGTCGGCAGATACGCAGTATTTT.

The chain has TRBV18 and TRBJ1-1; the D gene is possibly TRBD1 (5 bases). Trimming cost V 3 bases and J 5 bases, with 10 bases left between them. The CDR3 sequence is 13 residues long. Germline CDR1 is KGHSH and CDR2 is LQKENI. The CDR3 region has the DNA TGTGCCAGCTCACCGGCGGGGGAGACTGAAGCTTTCTTT. It yields the protein CASSPAGETEAFF.

The genes are TRBV2 and TRBJ2-7, with D unclear. Deletions cut 3 bases from V and 6 bases from J, with 18 bases between. Germline V gene sequence: CDR1 SNHLY, CDR2 FYNNEI. This CDR3 region has 15 residues. The CDR3 reads CASSEGVATPREQYF. The CDR3 DNA follows: TGTGCCAGCAGTGAGGGCGTGGCTACCCCTCGCGAGCAGTACTTC.

This rearrangement joins TRBV7-3 to TRBJ1-2, with 9 bases matching TRBD1. V shed 5 bases, J shed 6 bases, and the junction held 13 bases outside the gene matches. The CDR3 covers 16 residues. Germline CDR1 is SGHTA and CDR2 is FQGTGA. CDR3 protein: CASSPGTGPLVDGYTF. CDR3 nucleotide sequence: TGTGCCAGCAGCCCGGGGACAGGGCCACTTGTCGATGGCTACACCTTC.

V usage is TRBV7-2 and J usage is TRBJ1-6, with a weak D call TRBD1 (6 bases). CDR1 is SGHTA and CDR2 is FQGNSA in the germline V gene. The CDR3 extends over 17 amino acids. V shed 5 bases and J shed 5 bases, with 19 bases lying between them. The chain's CDR3 is CASSLHSSDSNNSPLHF. In nucleotides, the CDR3 is TGTGCCAGCAGCCTCCACTCTTCGGACAGCAATAATTCACCCCTCCACTTT.

The rearrangement links TRBV6-6 to TRBJ2-7, with 11 positions matching TRBD1. The germline CDR1 and CDR2 sequences are MNHNY and SVGAGI (reference sequence). V lost 4 bases and J lost 6; bases outside the gene matches: 5. This CDR3 region has 14 residues. CDR3 nucleotides: TGTGCCAGCAGTTCGTCCGGGACAGGGGGCGAGCAGTACTTC. Amino acid sequence: CASSSSGTGGEQYF.